This T cell receptor beta chain was identified during a study of shared clonotypes between healthy human individuals. Overall study findings and caveats: Generation probabilities of non-shared clonotypes were lower (relative to those shared by all four donors).

Comment on this clone: Its antigen is unknown.

Several immunoSEQ plates received, in even portions, the genomic DNA of each subset. Assay used: immunoSEQ multiplex PCR; TCRdb lists only in-frame clones, some missing. Of about 700,000 clones listed, roughly nine tenths are singletons. CD8 cells regarded as naive lacked CD45RO, were positively chosen for CCR7, and omitted terminally differentiated effector memory CD45RA+ cells. Adults of Caucasian background living in Nashville, Tennessee made up all donors. Specimen: naive CD8+ T cells sorted from blood. The sequence was obtained from a man aged 25 to 45 in good health.

As DNA, the CDR3 is TGCAGCGTTGAAGCCGCGGAAACATTCTATGGCTACACCTTC. Amino acid sequence: CSVEAAETFYGYTF. The chain couples TRBV29-1 to TRBJ1-2, with no clear D. Trimming shortened V by 1 base and J by 4 bases, and 13 bases separated the two germline ends. Germline assignment: CDR1 SQVTM and CDR2 ANQGSEA. The CDR3 consists of 14 residues.